This T cell receptor (beta chain) comes out of a study of T-cell reconstitution after alpha-beta-depleted transplantation in children (dated by TCRdb to 2016 to 2017). For the wider study: The study quantitatively tracked T-cell immune reconstitution after TCRalphabeta/CD19-depleted allogeneic hematopoietic cell transplantation in children using TCR repertoire profiling.

Ten or more counts support this clonotype. The clone's antigen remains unknown. Within one base of it there is no much larger clone, and no base qualities were kept. Library construction relied on PCR. TCRdb lists the instrument as Illumina HiSeq 2500. TCR library preparation used molecular barcoding, with unique molecular identifiers applied to normalize quantification of the TCRbeta repertoire. TCRdb ran its own pipeline on the public reads, namely fastp trimming at Q25 and MiXCR clone calling, and kept in-frame beta chains. Rows are unified per CDR3 protein, each entry keeping the most common DNA and genes. Counted in this sample were about 240,000 distinct CDR3 sequences; around 13% of them appeared once. The top ten clones comprise roughly 2.8% of the sample. CDR1 SGHRS and CDR2 YFSETQ are derived from the germline V gene. V and J are trimmed by 0 bases and 5 bases, and the gene matches miss 8 bases of the junction. The CDR3 sequence holds 16 residues, the cysteine and phenylalanine included. Solely the CDR3 DNA is kept, with 48 bases framed from the first base.

Sequenced material: PBMCs from the stem cell graft donor, taken from the stem cell graft. The TCR sequence derives from a human donor who donated a stem cell graft to a child with acute lymphoblastic leukemia. The rearranged chain carries TRBV5-1 and TRBJ2-1; TRBD2 matches 7 bases in the middle. The DNA reads TGCGCCAGCAGCTTGGTGGTCGGGAGGTCGGACAATGAGCAGTTCTTC. The encoded protein is CASSLVVGRSDNEQFF.